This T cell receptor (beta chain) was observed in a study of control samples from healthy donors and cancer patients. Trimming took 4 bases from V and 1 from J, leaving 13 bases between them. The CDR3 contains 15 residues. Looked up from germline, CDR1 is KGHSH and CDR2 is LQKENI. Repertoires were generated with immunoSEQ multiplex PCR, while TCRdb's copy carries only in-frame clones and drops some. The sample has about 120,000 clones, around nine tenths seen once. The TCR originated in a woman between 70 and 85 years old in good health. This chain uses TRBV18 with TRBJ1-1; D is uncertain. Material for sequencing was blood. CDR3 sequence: CASSQSPRGNTEAFF. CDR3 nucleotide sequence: TGTGCCAGCTCACAAAGTCCTAGAGGGAACACTGAAGCTTTCTTT.